The clone carrying this TCR beta chain was recorded a few times. Other DNA sequences of this sample code for an identical CDR3. The data belong to a study of shared clonotypes between healthy human individuals. Looking at the study overall: With ages of 18 to 49, the donors were a couple of women and a few men.

Assay used: immunoSEQ multiplex PCR; TCRdb lists only in-frame clones, some missing. The sample shows some 2,000,000 clones, roughly 94% of them seen only once. Naive CD8 isolation took CD45RO-negative cells positively selected for CCR7 and excluded terminally differentiated effector memory CD45RA+ cells. Trimming pared 2 bases from V and 0 bases from J, leaving 2 bases between. The CDR3 is 12 residues long. Per the germline V gene, CDR1 is ENHRY and CDR2 is SYGVKD. The sequenced material came from naive CD8+ T cells sorted from blood. This clonotype was obtained from a man between 18 and 35 years old in good health. The gene calls are TRBV10-3 and TRBJ2-7, with unresolved D. The CDR3 DNA sequence: TGTGCCATCAGTGAGGGCTCCTACGAGCAGTACTTC. Translated, it gives CAISEGSYEQYF.